This entry describes one T cell receptor (beta chain). The antigen is unknown. This CDR3 has 14 residues. The V gene's germline CDR1 is SGDLS and CDR2 YYNGEE. Germline trimming cut 3 bases from V and 5 bases from J; bases unmatched to any gene: 4. Regarding time point: baseline, week 1 (first vaccination visit). Treatment of the sample: pre-vaccination baseline after standard-of-care therapy. Donors harbored newly found WHO grade 3 or 4 IDH1-mutant, ATRX-lost astrocytomas. The data derive from a study of a mutant IDH1 vaccine in newly diagnosed glioma. Study-wide background: Patients under treatment included around 60% males and about 38% females and had a mean age of approximately 44 years. Patients arrived already treated with radiotherapy, temozolomide, or both, most having had both. Study-wide results and caveats: Shifts in the top peripheral T cell clonotypes seemed unrelated to pseudoprogression.

Generated by immunoSEQ multiplex PCR, the TCRdb table keeps only in-frame clones and is missing some. The table has 50,000 to 75,000 clones, more than 85% seen once. This chain joins TRBV9 and TRBJ2-5, with 10 bases lining up with TRBD1. The TCR sequence derives from a man aged 45-60 years with glioma. Specimen: PBMCs, collected from a glioma patient treated with radiotherapy, temozolomide or both. CDR3 in amino acids: CASSGGQGIETQYF. DNA for the CDR3: TGTGCCAGCAGCGGGGGACAGGGGATTGAGACCCAGTACTTC. Full variable domain (missing parts from reference TRBV9 and TRBJ2-5): DSGVTQTPKHLITATGQRVTLRCSPRSGDLSVYWYQQSLDQGLQFLIQYYNGEERAKGNILERFSAQQFPDLHSELNLSSLELGDSALYFCASSGGQGIETQYFGPGTRLLVL.